These T cell receptor beta chains were read from a single sample in a study of cytomegalovirus exposure and HLA in healthy donors. Profiled with immunoSEQ multiplex PCR; TCRdb holds only in-frame clones, not every one. This sample's table reports 63,000 or so clones. Sample: PBMCs. These receptors were obtained from a boy between 10 and 17 years old in good health and CMV-seronegative. The CDR3 runs from the conserved cysteine through the conserved F or W. D genes are given only for firm matches.

v_call	j_call	cdr3_length	d_call	cdr3_nt	cdr3_aa
TRBV4-1	TRBJ1-1	16	TRBD1	TGCGCCAGCAGCCAGATCTCGACAGGGACTCGAACTGAAGCTTTCTTT	CASSQISTGTRTEAFF
TRBV19	TRBJ1-5	13	TRBD1	TGTGCCAGCAACAGGGGGAACAATCAGCCCCAGCATTTT	CASNRGNNQPQHF
TRBV11-2	TRBJ2-3	14	-	TGTGCCAGCAGTCAACAGGGTGTAGGAGAGATGCAGTATTTT	CASSQQGVGEMQYF
TRBV27	TRBJ2-7	15	TRBD1	TGTGCCAGCAGCCTAGGCCAGGGGGCATTGGGCGAGCAGTACTTC	CASSLGQGALGEQYF
TRBV19	TRBJ2-3	15	TRBD2	TGTGCCAGTAGTAAAGAGCGGGGGGGCGGAGATACGCAGTATTTT	CASSKERGGGDTQYF
TRBV6-6	TRBJ2-6	16	-	TGTGCCAGCAGTTACGGAGGAAAGTCTGGGGCCAACGTCCTGACTTTC	CASSYGGKSGANVLTF
TRBV19	TRBJ2-5	15	TRBD1	TGTGCCAGTAGTACCAAGACAGGGTACCAAGAGACCCAGTACTTC	CASSTKTGYQETQYF
TRBV29-1	TRBJ2-2	15	TRBD1	TGCAGCGTTGAGTCCGGGACAGCCAACACCGGGGAGCTGTTTTTT	CSVESGTANTGELFF
TRBV6-5	TRBJ2-7	15	TRBD2	TGTGCCAGCCTCCAGACTAGCGGGACCATCTACGAGCAGTACTTC	CASLQTSGTIYEQYF
TRBV5-6	TRBJ2-7	14	-	TGTGCCAGCAGCTTGTTTGAGCGGCCCTACGAGCAGTACTTC	CASSLFERPYEQYF
TRBV15	TRBJ1-4	16	-	TGTGCCACCAGCAAACCGACCGTTCTGGGCAATGAAAAACTGTTTTTT	CATSKPTVLGNEKLFF
TRBV5-4	TRBJ1-2	16	-	TGTGCCAGCAGCTTGGACCCAGGAGGAACCAACTATGGCTACACCTTC	CASSLDPGGTNYGYTF
TRBV6-1	TRBJ2-7	12	-	TGTGCCAGCAGAGAACTTACCTACGAGCAGTACTTC	CASRELTYEQYF
TRBV30	TRBJ2-1	15	TRBD2	TGTGCCTGGAACTGGCGGACTAGCAACAACAATGAGCAGTTCTTC	CAWNWRTSNNNEQFF
TRBV5-4	TRBJ1-4	15	-	TGTGCCAGCAGCCCGGTGGGGCGAGCTAATGAAAAACTGTTTTTT	CASSPVGRANEKLFF
TRBV29-1	TRBJ2-2	15	TRBD1	TGCAGCGTTCAGGGCCGGGACAGTGCGACCGGGGAGCTGTTTTTT	CSVQGRDSATGELFF
TRBV5-5	TRBJ2-7	14	TRBD2	TGTGCCAGCAGCGGCGGGACTAGCGCCTACGAGCAGTACTTC	CASSGGTSAYEQYF
TRBV6-5	TRBJ1-2	14	-	TGTGCCAGCAGTTACTCTTCCGGGGTCGGTGGCTACACCTTC	CASSYSSGVGGYTF
TRBV5-1	TRBJ2-1	15	-	TGCGCCAGCAGCCTCGGACAAACAGCAGGTAGTGAGCAGTTCTTC	CASSLGQTAGSEQFF
TRBV27	TRBJ1-2	13	TRBD1	TGTGCCAGCAGTTTAGGGACAGGGGCCGGCTACACCTTC	CASSLGTGAGYTF
TRBV10-2	TRBJ2-3	16	TRBD2	TGCGCCAGCCTTGAGACTAGCGGGAGTTACACAGATACGCAGTATTTT	CASLETSGSYTDTQYF
TRBV19	TRBJ1-3	16	-	TGTGCCAGTACCAACAGGGCGGACAGTGCCCGAAACACCATATATTTT	CASTNRADSARNTIYF
TRBV30	TRBJ2-1	14	TRBD2	TGTGCCAGCCCGCGAAGCGGGGATTTCGGCGTCGAGTTCTTC	CASPRSGDFGVEFF
TRBV7-9	TRBJ2-7	16	TRBD1	TGTGCCAGCAGCTCATTGACAGGGGAACAAACCTACGAGCAGTACTTC	CASSSLTGEQTYEQYF
TRBV9	TRBJ2-5	14	TRBD1	TGTGCCAGCAGCGTGGGACAGCCCGGGAAGACCCAGTACTTC	CASSVGQPGKTQYF
TRBV2	TRBJ2-7	17	TRBD2	TGTGCCAGCAGCGAAACAACTAGCGGGAGTGACAGCTACGAGCAGTACTTC	CASSETTSGSDSYEQYF